This TCR beta chain came from a study of cytomegalovirus exposure and HLA in healthy donors. Study context: In a later analysis, it was reported that the 90 to 150 validation repertoires had been produced on the same platform as the 500 to 750 repertoires belonging to the first cohort.

The repertoire was sequenced with immunoSEQ multiplex PCR; TCRdb's copy has only in-frame clones and lacks some. The sample has some 130,000 clones, 75% to 90% seen once. Overall study findings and caveats: The authors enumerated around 150 TCR beta chains as linked to cytomegalovirus.

J was trimmed by 0 bases and V by 6 bases; bases with no gene match: 5. Germline CDR1 reads SQVTM; CDR2 reads ANQGSEA. The CDR3 is 15 residues long. Note on this clone: As yet, its antigen is unknown.

Sequenced sample: PBMCs. V usage is TRBV29-1 and J usage is TRBJ2-6; 7 bases line up with TRBD2. The TCR sequence derives from a woman aged 18 to 35 in good health and CMV-seronegative. The CDR3 DNA reads as TGCAGCGTGGGGGGGGACCACTCTGGGGCCAACGTCCTGACTTTC. It yields the protein CSVGGDHSGANVLTF. Full variable domain (outside the CDR3, taken from reference TRBV29-1 and TRBJ2-6): SAVISQKPSRDICQRGTSLTIQCQVDSQVTMMFWYRQQPGQSLTLIATANQGSEATYESGFVIDKFPISRPNLTFSTLTVSNMSPEDSSIYLCSVGGDHSGANVLTFGAGSRLTVL.